This TCR beta chain was recovered during a study of early T cells in non-severe SARS-CoV-2 infection. Study-wide background: The chains were unpaired, and the sequenced material was bulk RNA from unsorted whole blood. Regarding the study as a whole: VDJdb matching skewed toward anti-spike CD8 responses, missing private and CD4 specificities.

This clonotype was counted at least ten times. Antigen unknown. Unique molecular identifiers were attached to individual cDNA molecules. TCRdb called the 5' RACE reads again in MiXCR, with one record for every CDR3 protein. Counted here are tens of thousands of distinct CDR3 sequences, approximately 12% occurring once; the ten biggest clones make up about 4.2%. This CDR3 is 15 amino acids long. The germline V gene has CDR1 SGHNT and CDR2 YENEEA. Trimming took 3 bases from V and 0 from J, leaving 9 bases between them. This receptor was identified in an adult who was a healthcare worker with PCR-confirmed SARS-CoV-2 infection or an uninfected control (not recorded which). Material for sequencing was whole blood. The chain combines TRBV11-3 with TRBJ2-1; D unclear. CDR3 sequence: CASSFSDFSYNEQFF. For the CDR3, the DNA is TGTGCCAGCAGCTTCTCCGACTTCTCCTACAATGAGCAGTTCTTC.